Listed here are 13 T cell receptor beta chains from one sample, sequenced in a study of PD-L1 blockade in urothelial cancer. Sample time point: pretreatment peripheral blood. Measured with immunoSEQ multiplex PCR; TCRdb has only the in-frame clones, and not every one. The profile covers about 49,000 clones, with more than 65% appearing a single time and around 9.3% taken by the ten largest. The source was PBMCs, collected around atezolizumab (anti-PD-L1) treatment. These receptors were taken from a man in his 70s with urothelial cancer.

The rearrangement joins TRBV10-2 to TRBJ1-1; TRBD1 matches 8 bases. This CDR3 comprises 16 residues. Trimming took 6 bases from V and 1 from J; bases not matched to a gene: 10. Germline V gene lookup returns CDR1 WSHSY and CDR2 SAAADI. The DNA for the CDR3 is TGCGCCAGCAGCCCCCTATTTGACAGGGGGAACACTGAAGCTTTCTTT. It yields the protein CASSPLFDRGNTEAFF.

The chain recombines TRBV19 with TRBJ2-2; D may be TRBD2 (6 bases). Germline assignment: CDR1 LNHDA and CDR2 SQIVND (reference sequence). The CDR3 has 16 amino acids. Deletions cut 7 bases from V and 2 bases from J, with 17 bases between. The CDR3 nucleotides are TGTGCCAGTACCACGCGGCGGGGTTCTAACACCGGGGAGCTGTTTTTT. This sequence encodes CASTTRRGSNTGELFF.

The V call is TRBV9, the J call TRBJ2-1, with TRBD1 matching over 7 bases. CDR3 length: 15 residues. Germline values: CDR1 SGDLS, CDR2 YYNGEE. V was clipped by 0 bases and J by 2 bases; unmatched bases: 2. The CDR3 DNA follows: TGTGCCAGCAGCGTAGGGGGACAGCCCTACAATGAGCAGTTCTTC. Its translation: CASSVGGQPYNEQFF. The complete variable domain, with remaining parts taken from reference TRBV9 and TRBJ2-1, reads DSGVTQTPKHLITATGQRVTLRCSPRSGDLSVYWYQQSLDQGLQFLIQYYNGEERAKGNILERFSAQQFPDLHSELNLSSLELGDSALYFCASSVGGQPYNEQFFGPGTRLTVL.

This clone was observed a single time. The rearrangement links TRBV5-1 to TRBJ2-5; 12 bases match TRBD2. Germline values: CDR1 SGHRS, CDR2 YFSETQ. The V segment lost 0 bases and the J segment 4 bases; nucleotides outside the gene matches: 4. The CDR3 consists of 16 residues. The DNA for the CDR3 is TGCGCCAGCAGCTTGGCTAGCGGGAGGGGAGGAGAGACCCAGTACTTC. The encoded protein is CASSLASGRGGETQYF.

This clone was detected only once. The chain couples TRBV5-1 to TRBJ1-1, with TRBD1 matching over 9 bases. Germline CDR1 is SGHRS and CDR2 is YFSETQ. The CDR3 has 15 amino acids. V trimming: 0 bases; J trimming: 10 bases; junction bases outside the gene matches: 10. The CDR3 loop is CASSLESGTGRAAFF. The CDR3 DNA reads TGCGCCAGCAGCTTGGAGTCGGGGACAGGGAGGGCAGCTTTCTTT.

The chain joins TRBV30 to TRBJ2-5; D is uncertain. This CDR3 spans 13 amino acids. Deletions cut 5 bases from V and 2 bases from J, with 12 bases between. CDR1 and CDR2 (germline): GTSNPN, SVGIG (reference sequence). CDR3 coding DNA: TGTGCCTGGCGGAGACCTGGACAAGAGACCCAGTACTTC. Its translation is CAWRRPGQETQYF.

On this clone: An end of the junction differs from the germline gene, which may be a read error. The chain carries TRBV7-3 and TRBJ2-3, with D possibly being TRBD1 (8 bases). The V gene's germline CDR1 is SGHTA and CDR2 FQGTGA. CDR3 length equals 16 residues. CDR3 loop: CASSLTGGVGTDTQYF. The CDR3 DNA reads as TGTGCCAGCAGCCTAACAGGGGGGGTAGGCACAGATACGCAGTATTTT.

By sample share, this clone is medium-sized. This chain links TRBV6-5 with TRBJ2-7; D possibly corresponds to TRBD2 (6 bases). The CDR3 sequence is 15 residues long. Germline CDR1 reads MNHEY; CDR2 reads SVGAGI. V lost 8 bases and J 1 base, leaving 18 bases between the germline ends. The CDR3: CASWAGSSLSYEQYF. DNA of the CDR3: TGTGCCAGCTGGGCGGGGTCAAGTCTGTCCTACGAGCAGTACTTC.

CDR3 region: CASSTSQGRGYEQYF. Here the CDR3 DNA reads TGTGCCAGCAGCACATCACAGGGACGCGGCTACGAGCAGTACTTC. This chain connects TRBV7-2 to TRBJ2-7; perhaps TRBD1 as D (6 bases). Germline CDR1 and CDR2: SGHTA and FQGNSA. CDR3 size: 15 residues. Trimming stripped 5 bases from V and 3 bases from J, with 17 bases between.

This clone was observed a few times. CDR3 coding DNA: TGTGCCTGGAGTGTTGGAGCTTCCTACGAGCAGTACTTC. Residues: CAWSVGASYEQYF. The chain has TRBV30 and TRBJ2-7; D unclear. CDR3 length: 13 amino acids. The V end lost 0 bases, the J end lost 1 base, and 7 bases lay between the germline ends. Germline-derived CDR1 and CDR2 are GTSNPN and SVGIG (reference sequence).

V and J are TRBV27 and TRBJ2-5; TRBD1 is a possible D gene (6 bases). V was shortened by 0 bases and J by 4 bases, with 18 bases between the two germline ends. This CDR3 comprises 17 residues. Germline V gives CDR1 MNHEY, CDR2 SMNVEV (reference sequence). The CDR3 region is CASSLSSGRGRLETQYF. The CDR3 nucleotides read TGTGCCAGCAGTTTATCTTCCGGCAGGGGAAGACTAGAGACCCAGTACTTC.

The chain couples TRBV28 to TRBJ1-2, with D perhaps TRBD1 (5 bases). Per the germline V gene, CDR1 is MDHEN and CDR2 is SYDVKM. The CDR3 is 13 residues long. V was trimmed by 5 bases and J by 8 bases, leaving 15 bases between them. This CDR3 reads CASSPRDFRGYTF. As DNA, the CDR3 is TGTGCCAGCAGTCCTCGGGACTTTAGAGGCTACACCTTC.

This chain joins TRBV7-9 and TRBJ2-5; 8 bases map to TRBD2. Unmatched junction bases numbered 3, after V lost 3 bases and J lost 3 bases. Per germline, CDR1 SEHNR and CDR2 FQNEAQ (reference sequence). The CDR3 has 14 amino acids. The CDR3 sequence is CASSLTSEEETQYF. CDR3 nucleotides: TGTGCCAGCAGCTTGACTAGCGAGGAAGAGACCCAGTACTTC.